This entry is about one TCR beta chain. Its antigen is not known. One junction end disagrees with the germline gene, perhaps due to a read error. These data are taken from a study of Ad26.COV2.S vaccination and SARS-CoV-2 variants. At the level of the study: Each vaccinee took Ad26.COV2.S intramuscularly, once or twice 56 days apart.

The CDR3 is made up of 14 amino acids. Germline CDR1 and CDR2: LGHDT and YNNKEL (reference sequence). Stated treatment: about 20 received Ad26.COV2.S at low or high dose, single or two shots; about 5 received placebo; per-sample allocation not given. Specimens were obtained on day 63 following the first vaccine or placebo injection. Study-level results: Substantial breadth in spike-specific CD8+ and CD4+ T cell responses was reportedly seen after vaccination.

TCRdb's table, derived via immunoSEQ multiplex PCR, lists solely in-frame clones and lacks some. The data show 450,000 to 550,000 clones, 89% seen once. The sample in question was peripheral blood, obtained in a trial of Ad26.COV2.S vaccine versus placebo. The chain uses TRBV3-1 (or the pseudogene TRBV3-2) and TRBJ2-2; weak D call: TRBD2 (6 bases). This sequence originates from a person between 18 and 59 years old who received the Ad26.COV2.S COVID-19 vaccine or a placebo. For the CDR3, the DNA is TGTGCCAGCAGCCAAACGGGTGTGGACGGGGGGCTGTTTTTT. Translation gives CASSQTGVDGGLFF.